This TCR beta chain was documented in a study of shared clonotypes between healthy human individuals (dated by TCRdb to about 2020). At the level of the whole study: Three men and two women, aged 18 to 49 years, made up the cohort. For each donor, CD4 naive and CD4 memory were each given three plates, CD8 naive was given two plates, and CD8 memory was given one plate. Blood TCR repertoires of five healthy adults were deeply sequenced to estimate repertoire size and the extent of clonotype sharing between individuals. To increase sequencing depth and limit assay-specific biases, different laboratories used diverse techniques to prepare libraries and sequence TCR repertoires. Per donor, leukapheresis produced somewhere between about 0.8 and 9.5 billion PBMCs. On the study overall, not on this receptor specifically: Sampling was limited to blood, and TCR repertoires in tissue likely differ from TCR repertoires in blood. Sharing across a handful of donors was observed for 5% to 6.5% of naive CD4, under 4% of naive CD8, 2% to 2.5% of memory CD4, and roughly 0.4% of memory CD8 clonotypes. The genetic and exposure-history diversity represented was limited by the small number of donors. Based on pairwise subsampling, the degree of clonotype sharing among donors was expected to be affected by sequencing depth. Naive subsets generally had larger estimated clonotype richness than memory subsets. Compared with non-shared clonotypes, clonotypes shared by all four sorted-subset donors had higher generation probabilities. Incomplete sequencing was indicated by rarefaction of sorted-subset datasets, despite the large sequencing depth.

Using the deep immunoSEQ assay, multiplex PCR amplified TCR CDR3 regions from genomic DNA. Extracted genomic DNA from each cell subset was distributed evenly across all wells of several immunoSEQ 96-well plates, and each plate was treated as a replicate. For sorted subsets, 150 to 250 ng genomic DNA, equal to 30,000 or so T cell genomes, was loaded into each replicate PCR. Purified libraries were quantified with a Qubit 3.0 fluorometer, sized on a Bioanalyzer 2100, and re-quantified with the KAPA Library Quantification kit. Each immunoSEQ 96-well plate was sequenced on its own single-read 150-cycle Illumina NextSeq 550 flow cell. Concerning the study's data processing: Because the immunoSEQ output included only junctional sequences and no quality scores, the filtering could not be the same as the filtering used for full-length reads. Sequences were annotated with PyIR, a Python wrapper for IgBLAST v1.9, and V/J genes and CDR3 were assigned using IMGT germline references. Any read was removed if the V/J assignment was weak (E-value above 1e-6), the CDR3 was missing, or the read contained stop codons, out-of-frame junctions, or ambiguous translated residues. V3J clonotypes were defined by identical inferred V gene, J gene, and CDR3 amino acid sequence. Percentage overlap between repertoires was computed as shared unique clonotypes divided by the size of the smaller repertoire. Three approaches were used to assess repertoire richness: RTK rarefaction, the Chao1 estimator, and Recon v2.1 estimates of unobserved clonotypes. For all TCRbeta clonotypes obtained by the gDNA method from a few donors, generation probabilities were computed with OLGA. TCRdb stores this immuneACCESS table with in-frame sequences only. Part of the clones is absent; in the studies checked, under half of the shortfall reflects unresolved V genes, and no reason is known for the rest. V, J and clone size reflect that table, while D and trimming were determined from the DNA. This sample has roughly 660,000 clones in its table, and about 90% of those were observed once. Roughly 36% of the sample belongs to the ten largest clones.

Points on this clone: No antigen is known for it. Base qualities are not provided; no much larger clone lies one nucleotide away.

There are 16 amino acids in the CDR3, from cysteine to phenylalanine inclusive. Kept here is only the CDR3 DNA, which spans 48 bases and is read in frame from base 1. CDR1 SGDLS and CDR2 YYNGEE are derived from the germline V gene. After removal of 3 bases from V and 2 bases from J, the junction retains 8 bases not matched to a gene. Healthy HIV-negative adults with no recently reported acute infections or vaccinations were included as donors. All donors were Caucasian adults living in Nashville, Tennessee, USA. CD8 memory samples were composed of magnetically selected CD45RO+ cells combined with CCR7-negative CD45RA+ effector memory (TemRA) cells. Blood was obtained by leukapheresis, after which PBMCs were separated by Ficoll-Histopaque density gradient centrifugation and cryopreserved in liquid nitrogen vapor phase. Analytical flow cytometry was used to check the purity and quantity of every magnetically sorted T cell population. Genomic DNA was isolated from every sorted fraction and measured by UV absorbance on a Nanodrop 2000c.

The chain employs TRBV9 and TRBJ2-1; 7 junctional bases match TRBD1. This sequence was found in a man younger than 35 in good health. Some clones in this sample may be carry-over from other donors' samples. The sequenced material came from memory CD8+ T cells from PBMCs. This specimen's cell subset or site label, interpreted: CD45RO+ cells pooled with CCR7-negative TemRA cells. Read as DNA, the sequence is TGTGCCAGCAGCGGACAGGGAATATGGGCCTACAATGAGCAGTTCTTC. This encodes CASSGQGIWAYNEQFF.